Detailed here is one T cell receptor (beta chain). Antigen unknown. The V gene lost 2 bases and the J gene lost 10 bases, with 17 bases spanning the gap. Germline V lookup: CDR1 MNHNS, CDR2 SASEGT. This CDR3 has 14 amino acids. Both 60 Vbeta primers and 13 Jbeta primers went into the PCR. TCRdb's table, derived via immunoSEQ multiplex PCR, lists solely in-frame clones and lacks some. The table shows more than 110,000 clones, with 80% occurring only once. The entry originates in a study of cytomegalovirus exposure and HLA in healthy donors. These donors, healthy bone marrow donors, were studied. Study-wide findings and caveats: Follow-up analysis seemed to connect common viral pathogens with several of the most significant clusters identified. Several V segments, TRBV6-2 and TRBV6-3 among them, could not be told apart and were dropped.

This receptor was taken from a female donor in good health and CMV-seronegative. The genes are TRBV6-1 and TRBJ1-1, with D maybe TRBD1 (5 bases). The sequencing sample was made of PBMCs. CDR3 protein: CASSELEAVGGAFF. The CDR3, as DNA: TGTGCCAGCAGTGAACTGGAGGCGGTGGGGGGAGCTTTCTTT.